The 9 T cell receptor beta chains presented below share a single source sample, sequenced in a study of OX40 agonist ivuxolimab in advanced cancers. Profiled with immunoSEQ multiplex PCR; TCRdb holds only in-frame clones, not every one. The table has around 74,000 clones, around nine tenths seen once. Sequences were derived from CD4+ or CD8+ T cells sorted from blood, sampled in a trial of the OX40 agonist ivuxolimab. These receptors originate from an adult with an advanced solid tumor such as melanoma, head and neck, liver or kidney cancer.

The chain links TRBV20-1 to TRBJ2-1, with D perhaps TRBD2 (6 bases). From germline, CDR1 is DFQATT and CDR2 SNEGSKA (reference sequence). The ends were cut back, 3 bases at V and 10 bases at J, with 10 bases in the middle. The CDR3 length is 11 residues. CDR3 region: CSASGRNEQFF. CDR3 coding DNA: TGCAGTGCTAGCGGGAGAAACGAGCAGTTCTTC.

The chain is built from TRBV5-4 and TRBJ2-5; tentatively, D is TRBD1 (6 bases). CDR3 length equals 15 residues. Between the trimmed V and J ends, which lost 0 bases and 4 bases, there was a span of 13 bases. The germline V gene has CDR1 SGHNT and CDR2 YYREEE (reference sequence). The CDR3 coding sequence is TGTGCCAGCAGCTTGGATCAGGACAGCGGAGAGACCCAGTACTTC. Protein product: CASSLDQDSGETQYF.

The chain links TRBV6-5 to TRBJ2-2; D ambiguous. The CDR3 runs 14 residues. Trimming removed 7 bases from V and 7 bases from J, with 16 bases in between. CDR1 and CDR2 from the germline V gene are MNHEY and SVGAGI. The CDR3 sequence is CASKIKTWGGELFF. The CDR3 bases are TGTGCCAGCAAAATCAAGACCTGGGGCGGGGAGCTGTTTTTT.

This clone was detected once. Other DNA sequences of this sample code for an identical CDR3. Written as DNA, the CDR3 is TGCGCCAGCAGCTTGGCCGGACAGGGGGCCGAGACCCAGTACTTC. Translating it yields CASSLAGQGAETQYF. This chain links TRBV5-1 with TRBJ2-5; 11 bases fit TRBD1. The CDR3 extends over 15 amino acids. Trimming took 0 bases from V and 5 from J; bases not matched to a gene: 3. Germline V CDR1 and CDR2: SGHRS, YFSETQ.

The chain combines TRBV18 with TRBJ1-1; 8 bases agree with TRBD1. The CDR3 is made up of 17 amino acids. The germline V gene encodes CDR1 KGHSH and CDR2 LQKENI. V lost 2 bases to trimming and J lost 1 base; unmatched junction nucleotides: 9. CDR3 sequence: CASSPWENGQGNTEAFF. The CDR3 region has the DNA TGTGCCAGCTCACCATGGGAAAACGGACAGGGGAACACTGAAGCTTTCTTT.

The chain is built from TRBV10-3 and TRBJ2-3; D is possibly TRBD2 (5 bases). CDR3 length: 13 residues. The V end was cut by 4 bases, the J end by 4 bases, with 9 bases between. The V gene's germline CDR1 is ENHRY and CDR2 SYGVKD. This CDR3 is CAISGTLADTQYF. In DNA form, the CDR3 reads TGTGCCATCAGTGGGACTTTAGCAGATACGCAGTATTTT.

The chain's CDR3 is CASSPAGGETEAFF. CDR3 DNA sequence: TGTGCCAGCTCACCGGCCGGGGGGGAGACTGAAGCTTTCTTT. The chain combines TRBV18 with TRBJ1-1; D is perhaps TRBD1 (5 bases). Trimming left V 3 bases short and J 5 bases short, with 13 bases between. The CDR3 loop spans 14 amino acids. CDR1 is KGHSH, CDR2 LQKENI, per germline.

V and J are TRBV4-1 and TRBJ2-5; 10 positions agree with TRBD1. Gene TRBJ2-7 matches the end of the DNA better, so the J call may be wrong. CDR3 length equals 15 residues. In germline, CDR1 is MGHRA, CDR2 YSYEKL. CDR3 in amino acids: CASSHVGQGAYEQYF. The CDR3 DNA follows: TGCGCCAGCAGCCACGTAGGACAGGGGGCCTACGAGCAGTACTTC.

The rearrangement joins TRBV9 to TRBJ1-3; D might be TRBD1 (5 bases). V lost 6 bases, J lost 0 bases, and 10 bases lay in between. The CDR3 is 14 amino acids. CDR1 SGDLS and CDR2 YYNGEE come from the germline V gene. In DNA, the CDR3 is TGTGCCAGCACCCGGGGGGTCTCTGGAAACACCATATATTTT. Its translation: CASTRGVSGNTIYF. Full variable domain (outside the CDR3, taken from reference TRBV9 and TRBJ1-3): DSGVTQTPKHLITATGQRVTLRCSPRSGDLSVYWYQQSLDQGLQFLIQYYNGEERAKGNILERFSAQQFPDLHSELNLSSLELGDSALYFCASTRGVSGNTIYFGEGSWLTVV.